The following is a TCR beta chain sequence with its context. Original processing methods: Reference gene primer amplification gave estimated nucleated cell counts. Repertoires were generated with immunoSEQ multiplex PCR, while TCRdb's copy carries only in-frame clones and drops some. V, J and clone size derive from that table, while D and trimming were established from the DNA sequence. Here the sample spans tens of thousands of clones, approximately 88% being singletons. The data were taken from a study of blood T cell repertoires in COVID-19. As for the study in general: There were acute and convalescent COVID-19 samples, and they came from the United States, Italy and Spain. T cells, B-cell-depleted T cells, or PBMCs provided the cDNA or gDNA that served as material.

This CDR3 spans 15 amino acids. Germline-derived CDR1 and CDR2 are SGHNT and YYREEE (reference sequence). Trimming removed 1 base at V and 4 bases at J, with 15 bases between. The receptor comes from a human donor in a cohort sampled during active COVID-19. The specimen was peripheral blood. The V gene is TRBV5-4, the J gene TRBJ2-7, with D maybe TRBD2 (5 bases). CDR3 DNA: TGTGCCAGCAGCTTGAACCCCCTAAGGGAGTACGAGCAGTACTTC. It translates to CASSLNPLREYEQYF.